The 21 T cell receptor beta chains listed next were all sequenced from one sample in a study of T-cell memory formation after mild COVID-19. TCRdb ran MiXCR on the 5' RACE reads and lists one entry per CDR3 protein. The table lists roughly 280,000 distinct CDR3 sequences, approximately 8.4% of them singletons. The sequenced material came from PBMCs or a T cell subset sorted from them (not recorded which). The receptors come from a man between 18 and 35 years old who had mild COVID-19 (a few samples of this study predate the infection). Cell type and time point are not known.

This clonotype was seen many times. The chain is built from TRBV5-1 and TRBJ2-5; possible D gene TRBD1, 6 bases. Germline-derived CDR1 and CDR2 are SGHRS and YFSETQ. V gave up 0 bases and J gave up 2 bases, with 11 bases separating them. The CDR3 extends over 15 amino acids. CDR3 protein: CASSLAPGEQETQYF. The DNA of the CDR3 is TGCGCCAGCAGCTTGGCTCCAGGGGAACAAGAGACCCAGTACTTC.

The chain recombines TRBV6-5 with TRBJ2-7, with D tentatively TRBD1 or TRBD2 (5 bases each). The V end was cut by 6 bases, the J end by 2 bases, with 14 bases between. From germline, CDR1 is MNHEY and CDR2 SVGAGI. The CDR3 runs to 14 residues. The CDR3 nucleotides are TGTGCCAGCAGGTCCGGGACCGGGCCCTACGAGCAGTACTTC. Its protein product is CASRSGTGPYEQYF.

This clonotype was observed a few times. J is TRBJ1-2 and V is TRBV15; D uncertain. Germline V lookup: CDR1 LNHNV, CDR2 YYDKDF (reference sequence). The CDR3 consists of 14 residues. V gave up 1 base and J gave up 4 bases, with 10 bases separating them. Here the CDR3 DNA reads TGTGCCACCAGCAGAGGATCTTCGGGCTATGGCTACACCTTC. Translating it yields CATSRGSSGYGYTF.

This clonotype was seen repeatedly, ten times or more. The chain has TRBV7-6 and TRBJ2-3; 10 nucleotides line up with TRBD2. Germline V gene data show CDR1 as SGHVS and CDR2 as FNYEAQ. The CDR3 sequence is 15 residues long. The junction had 2 bases not matched to a gene; V was cut back by 5 bases and J by 0 bases. CDR3 loop: CASSLTSGSTDTQYF. In DNA, the CDR3 is TGTGCCAGCAGCCTGACTAGCGGGAGCACAGATACGCAGTATTTT.

The rearrangement uses TRBV2 and TRBJ1-3, with D possibly TRBD1 on 5 matching bases. The CDR3 runs to 13 residues. Trimming took off 6 bases at V and 6 bases at J, with 12 bases between the two ends. Germline V lookup: CDR1 SNHLY, CDR2 FYNNEI. In DNA form, the CDR3 reads TGTGCCAGCAGGAGGGGTCTTGTAAACACCATATATTTT. This gives the protein CASRRGLVNTIYF.

The chain combines TRBV4-3 with TRBJ1-3; D not resolved. Germline-derived CDR1 and CDR2 are LGHNA and YSLEER. This CDR3 spans 16 amino acids. Deletions cut 1 base from V and 0 bases from J, with 10 bases between. CDR3 protein: CASSQGGGFSGNTIYF. In DNA, the CDR3 is TGCGCCAGCAGCCAAGGGGGAGGGTTCTCTGGAAACACCATATATTTT.

The V and J genes are TRBV6-1 and TRBJ2-2, with D unclear. The V end was cut by 6 bases, the J end by 0 bases, with 11 bases between. The germline V gene encodes CDR1 MNHNS and CDR2 SASEGT. CDR3 length: 15 residues. The CDR3, as DNA: TGTGCCAGCAGAGTTGGCAGTTCGAACACCGGGGAGCTGTTTTTT. Translation gives CASRVGSSNTGELFF.

This clonotype was seen many times. V and J are TRBV18 and TRBJ1-1; D is unclear. V was pared by 2 bases and J by 1 base, with 8 bases between. The CDR3 length is 14 residues. Germline CDR1 and CDR2: KGHSH and LQKENI. The CDR3 protein is CASSPTATNTEAFF. As DNA, the CDR3 is TGTGCCAGCTCACCAACGGCGACGAACACTGAAGCTTTCTTT.

This clonotype was counted many times. The chain has TRBV20-1 and TRBJ2-3, with 10 bases identical to TRBD2. CDR3 length: 12 amino acids. Per germline, CDR1 DFQATT and CDR2 SNEGSKA (reference sequence). J was trimmed by 7 bases and V by 3 bases; bases with no gene match: 1. CDR3 in DNA: TGCAGTGCTAGTAGCGGGGGGCATACGCAGTATTTT. Translating it yields CSASSGGHTQYF.

The rearrangement uses TRBV7-6 and TRBJ2-1; TRBD2 aligns across 9 bases. CDR3 length: 19 residues. V was pared by 6 bases and J by 2 bases, with 17 bases of the junction left unmatched. The germline V gene encodes CDR1 SGHVS and CDR2 FNYEAQ. CDR3 sequence reads: CASSSGRLGAGGPYNEQFF. CDR3 DNA sequence: TGTGCCAGCAGTTCTGGGCGTTTGGGAGCGGGGGGACCCTACAATGAGCAGTTCTTC.

This clonotype was recorded at least ten times. V usage is TRBV5-5 and J usage is TRBJ2-5; perhaps TRBD1 as D (6 bases). There are 18 residues in the CDR3. Trimming took 0 bases from V and 3 from J, leaving 21 bases between them. CDR1 and CDR2 from the germline V gene are SGHKS and YYEKEE (reference sequence). CDR3 DNA sequence: TGTGCCAGCAGCTTGGCCTGGCCCCCTCGGACAGCCGAAGAGACCCAGTACTTC. It codes for CASSLAWPPRTAEETQYF.

This clonotype was counted only a few times. This chain uses TRBV5-1 with TRBJ2-5; TRBD2 aligns across 8 bases. This CDR3 contains 14 residues. With V trimmed by 7 bases and J by 2 bases, 7 bases remained unmatched. Germline CDR1 SGHRS, CDR2 YFSETQ. The CDR3 sequence: CASCKLAVQETQYF. The DNA for the CDR3 is TGCGCCAGCTGCAAACTAGCGGTACAAGAGACCCAGTACTTC.

This clonotype was seen repeatedly, ten times or more. The rearrangement joins TRBV7-2 to TRBJ2-1; 8 bases are a match to TRBD2. Germline V gene lookup returns CDR1 SGHTA and CDR2 FQGNSA. J lost 8 bases, V lost 6 bases, and 12 bases had no gene match. The CDR3 spans 15 residues. This chain's CDR3 is CASRAPGLETYEQFF. CDR3 DNA: TGTGCCAGCAGGGCTCCGGGACTAGAAACCTATGAGCAGTTCTTC.

The chain couples TRBV5-1 to TRBJ2-2; D is perhaps TRBD2 (8 bases). V was pared by 6 bases and J by 3 bases, with 18 bases between. CDR1 SGHRS and CDR2 YFSETQ come from the germline V gene. The CDR3 covers 16 residues. Here the CDR3 DNA reads TGCGCCAGCAACCCGGGGGGGACAGATTACACCGGGGAGCTGTTTTTT. As protein: CASNPGGTDYTGELFF.

This clonotype was recorded many times. The chain is built from TRBV20-1 and TRBJ2-3, with D perhaps matching TRBD2 (6 bases). CDR1 is DFQATT, CDR2 SNEGSKA, per germline (reference sequence). The CDR3 runs 12 residues. Trimming cost V 4 bases and J 5 bases, with 10 bases left between them. CDR3 sequence reads: CSANGRIDTQYF. CDR3 coding DNA: TGCAGTGCTAACGGGAGAATAGATACGCAGTATTTT.

The chain carries TRBV5-1 and TRBJ1-4; TRBD1 matches at 10 bases. Germline CDR1 SGHRS, CDR2 YFSETQ. V shed 6 bases, J shed 7 bases, and the junction held 9 bases outside the gene matches. The CDR3 spans 15 residues. CDR3: CASTDRGRVGEKLFF. The DNA of the CDR3 is TGCGCCAGCACAGACAGGGGGCGAGTGGGTGAAAAACTGTTTTTT.

This clonotype was seen more than once but under ten times. V usage is TRBV7-3 and J usage is TRBJ1-1, with D unresolved. The V and J ends lost 2 bases and 2 bases respectively, with 9 bases between them. The V gene's germline CDR1 is SGHTA and CDR2 FQGTGA. The length of the CDR3 is 14 residues. The CDR3 protein is CASSLQPLNTEAFF. The CDR3 coding sequence is TGTGCCAGCAGCTTACAGCCCCTTAACACTGAAGCTTTCTTT.

This clonotype was counted many times. The chain is built from TRBV4-3 and TRBJ2-2; D gene ambiguous. CDR1 and CDR2 from the germline V gene are LGHNA and YSLEER. The CDR3 runs 16 residues. The V gene lost 0 bases and the J gene lost 1 base, with 9 bases spanning the gap. The CDR3 nucleotides read TGCGCCAGCAGCCAAGAGGTTTTGGGGAACACCGGGGAGCTGTTTTTT. Translating it yields CASSQEVLGNTGELFF.

V gene TRBV18 combines with J gene TRBJ2-5, with 7 positions matching TRBD1. After removal of 4 bases from V and 1 base from J, the junction contained 3 bases not matched to a gene. Germline V gives CDR1 KGHSH, CDR2 LQKENI. The CDR3 is made up of 14 amino acids. The CDR3, as DNA: TGTGCCAGCTCACAAAACAGGGGCCAAGAGACCCAGTACTTC. Its translation is CASSQNRGQETQYF. Combining the CDR3 with reference TRBV18 and TRBJ2-5 gives the whole variable domain NAGVMQNPRHLVRRRGQEARLRCSPMKGHSHVYWYRQLPEEGLKFMVYLQKENIIDESGMPKERFSAEFPKEGPSILRIQQVVRGDSAAYFCASSQNRGQETQYFGPGTRLLVL.

The rearrangement uses TRBV29-1 and TRBJ2-3, with D hard to call. Germline-derived CDR1 and CDR2 are SQVTM and ANQGSEA. The V end lost 6 bases, the J end lost 1 base, and 11 bases lay between the germline ends. This CDR3 has 13 amino acids. The CDR3 is CSVRSGGTDTQYF. The CDR3 DNA reads as TGCAGCGTCCGCTCTGGGGGCACAGATACGCAGTATTTT.

The chain has TRBV11-3 and TRBJ2-2; 10 bases are a match to TRBD2. This CDR3 region has 15 residues. Germline assignment: CDR1 SGHNT and CDR2 YENEEA. V was clipped by 5 bases and J by 4 bases; unmatched bases: 4. DNA for the CDR3: TGTGCCAGCAGCGACAAGCGGGGGGGCACCGGGGAGCTGTTTTTT. Residues: CASSDKRGGTGELFF.